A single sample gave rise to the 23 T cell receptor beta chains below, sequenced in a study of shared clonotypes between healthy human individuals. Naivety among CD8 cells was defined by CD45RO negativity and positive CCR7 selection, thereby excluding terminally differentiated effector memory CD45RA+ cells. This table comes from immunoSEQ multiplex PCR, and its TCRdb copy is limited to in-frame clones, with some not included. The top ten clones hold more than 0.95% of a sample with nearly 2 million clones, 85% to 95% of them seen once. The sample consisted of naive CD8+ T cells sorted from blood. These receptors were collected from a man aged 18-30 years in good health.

CDR3 residues: CASSPRTSGRVGDTQYF. The DNA of the CDR3 is TGTGCCAGCAGCCCCCGGACTAGCGGGAGGGTGGGTGATACCCAGTACTTC. This sequence joins TRBV11-2 and TRBJ2-5, with 15 positions matching TRBD2. Germline V CDR1 and CDR2: SGHAT, FQNNGV. This CDR3 region has 17 residues. J gave up 8 bases and V 5 bases, and 12 bases lay outside the gene matches.

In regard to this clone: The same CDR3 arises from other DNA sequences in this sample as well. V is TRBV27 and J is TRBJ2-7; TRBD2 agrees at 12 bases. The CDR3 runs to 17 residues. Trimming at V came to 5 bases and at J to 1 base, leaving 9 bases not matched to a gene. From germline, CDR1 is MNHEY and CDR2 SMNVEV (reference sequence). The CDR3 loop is CASSPTPGLAGSYEQYF. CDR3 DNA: TGTGCCAGCAGTCCGACACCAGGACTAGCGGGGTCCTACGAGCAGTACTTC.

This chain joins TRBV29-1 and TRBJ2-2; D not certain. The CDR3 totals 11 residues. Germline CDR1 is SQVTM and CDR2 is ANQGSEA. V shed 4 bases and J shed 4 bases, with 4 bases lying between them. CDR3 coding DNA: TGCAGCGTTGCCGCCACCGGGGAGCTGTTTTTT. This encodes CSVAATGELFF.

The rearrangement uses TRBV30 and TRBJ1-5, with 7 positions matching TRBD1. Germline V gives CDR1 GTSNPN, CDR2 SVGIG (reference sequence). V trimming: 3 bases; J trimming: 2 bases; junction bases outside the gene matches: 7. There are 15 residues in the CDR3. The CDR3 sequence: CAWRETGLGNQPQHF. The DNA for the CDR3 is TGTGCCTGGAGAGAGACAGGGTTGGGCAATCAGCCCCAGCATTTT.

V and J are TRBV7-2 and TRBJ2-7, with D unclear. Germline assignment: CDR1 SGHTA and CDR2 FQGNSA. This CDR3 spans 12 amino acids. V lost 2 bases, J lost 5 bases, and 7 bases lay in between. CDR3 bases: TGTGCCAGCAGCTTAAAAGCTAACGAGCAGTACTTC. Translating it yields CASSLKANEQYF. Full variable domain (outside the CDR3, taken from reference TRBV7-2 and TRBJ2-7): GAGVSQSPSNKVTEKGKDVELRCDPISGHTALYWYRQSLGQGLEFLIYFQGNSAPDKSGLPSDRFSAERTGGSVSTLTIQRTQQEDSAVYLCASSLKANEQYFGPGTRLTVT.

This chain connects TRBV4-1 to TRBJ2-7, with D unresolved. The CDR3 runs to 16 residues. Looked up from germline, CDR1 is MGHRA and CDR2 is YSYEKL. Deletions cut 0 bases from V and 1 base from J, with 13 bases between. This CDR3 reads CASSQDGFPSSYEQYF. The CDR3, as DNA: TGCGCCAGCAGCCAAGACGGGTTCCCCAGTTCCTACGAGCAGTACTTC.

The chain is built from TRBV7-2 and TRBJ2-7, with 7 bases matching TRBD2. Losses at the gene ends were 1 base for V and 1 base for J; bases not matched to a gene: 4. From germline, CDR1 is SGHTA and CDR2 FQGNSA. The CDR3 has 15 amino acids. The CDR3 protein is CASSLDRLASYEQYF. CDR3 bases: TGTGCCAGCAGCTTAGATAGACTAGCTTCCTACGAGCAGTACTTC.

This CDR3 reads CASAGRGNNQPQHF. DNA of the CDR3: TGTGCCAGCGCCGGTCGGGGGAACAATCAGCCCCAGCATTTT. The V and J genes are TRBV6-5 and TRBJ1-5; TRBD1 is a possible D gene (5 bases). With 8 bases removed from V and 3 bases from J, the gap between germline ends came to 14 bases. This CDR3 region has 14 residues. The V gene's germline CDR1 is MNHEY and CDR2 SVGAGI.

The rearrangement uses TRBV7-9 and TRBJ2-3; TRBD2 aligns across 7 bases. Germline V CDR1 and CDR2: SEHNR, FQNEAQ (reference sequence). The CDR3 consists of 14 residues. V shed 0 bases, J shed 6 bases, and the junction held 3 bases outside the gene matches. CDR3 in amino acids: CASSLAYGRDTQYF. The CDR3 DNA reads TGTGCCAGCAGCTTAGCTTACGGGAGGGATACGCAGTATTTT.

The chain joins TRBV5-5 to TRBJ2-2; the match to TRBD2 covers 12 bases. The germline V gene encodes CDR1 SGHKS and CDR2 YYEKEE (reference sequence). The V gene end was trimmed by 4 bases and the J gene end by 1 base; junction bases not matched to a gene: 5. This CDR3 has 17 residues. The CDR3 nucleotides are TGTGCCAGCAGCCTAGGACTAGCGGGGAAGAACACCGGGGAGCTGTTTTTT. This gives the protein CASSLGLAGKNTGELFF.

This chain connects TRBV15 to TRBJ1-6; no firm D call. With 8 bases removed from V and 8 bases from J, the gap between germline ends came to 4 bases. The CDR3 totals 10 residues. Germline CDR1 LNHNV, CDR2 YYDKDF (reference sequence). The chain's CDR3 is CATGHSPLHF. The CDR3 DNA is TGTGCCACCGGTCATTCACCCCTCCACTTT.

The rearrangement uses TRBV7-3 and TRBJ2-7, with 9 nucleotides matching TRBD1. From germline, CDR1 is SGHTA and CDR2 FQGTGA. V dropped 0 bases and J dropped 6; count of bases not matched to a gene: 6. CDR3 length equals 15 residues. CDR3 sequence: CASSLTGTGKREQYF. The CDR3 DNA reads TGTGCCAGCAGCTTAACCGGGACAGGGAAGCGCGAGCAGTACTTC.

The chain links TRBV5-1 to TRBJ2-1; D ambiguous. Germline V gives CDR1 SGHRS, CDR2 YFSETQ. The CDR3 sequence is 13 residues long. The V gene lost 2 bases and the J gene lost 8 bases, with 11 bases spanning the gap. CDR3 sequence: CASSFPGGDEQFF. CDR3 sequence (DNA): TGCGCCAGCAGCTTCCCCGGTGGCGATGAGCAGTTCTTC.

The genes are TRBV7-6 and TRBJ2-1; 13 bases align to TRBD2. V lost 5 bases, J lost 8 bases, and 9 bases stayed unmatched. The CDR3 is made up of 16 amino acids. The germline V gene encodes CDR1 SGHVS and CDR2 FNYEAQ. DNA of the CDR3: TGTGCCAGCAGCCCCGGGACTAGCGGGACTCGAGATGAGCAGTTCTTC. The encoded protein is CASSPGTSGTRDEQFF.

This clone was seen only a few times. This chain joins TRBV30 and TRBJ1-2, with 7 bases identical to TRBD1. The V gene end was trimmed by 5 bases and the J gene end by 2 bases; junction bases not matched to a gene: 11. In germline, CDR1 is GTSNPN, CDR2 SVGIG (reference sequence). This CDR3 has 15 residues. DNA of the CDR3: TGTGCCTGGGGACAGGAAAATTCAGGCAACTATGGCTACACCTTC. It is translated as CAWGQENSGNYGYTF.

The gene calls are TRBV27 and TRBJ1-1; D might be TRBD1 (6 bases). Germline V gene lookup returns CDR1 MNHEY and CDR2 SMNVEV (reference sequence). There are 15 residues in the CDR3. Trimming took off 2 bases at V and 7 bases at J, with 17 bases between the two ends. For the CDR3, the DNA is TGTGCCAGCAGTTTAGGTGGGGGGCAGGGTTATGAAGCTTTCTTT. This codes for CASSLGGGQGYEAFF.

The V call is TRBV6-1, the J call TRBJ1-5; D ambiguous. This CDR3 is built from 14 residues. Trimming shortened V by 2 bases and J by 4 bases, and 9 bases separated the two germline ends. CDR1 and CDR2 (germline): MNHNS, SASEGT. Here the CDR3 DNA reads TGTGCCAGCAGTGAATGGACGGAGAATCAGCCCCAGCATTTT. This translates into CASSEWTENQPQHF.

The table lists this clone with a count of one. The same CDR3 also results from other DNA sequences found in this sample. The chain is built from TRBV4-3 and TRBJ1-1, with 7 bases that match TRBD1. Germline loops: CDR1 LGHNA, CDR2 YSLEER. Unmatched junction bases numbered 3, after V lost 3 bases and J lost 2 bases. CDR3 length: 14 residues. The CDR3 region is CASSQGQTNTEAFF. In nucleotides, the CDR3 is TGCGCCAGCAGCCAGGGACAGACAAACACTGAAGCTTTCTTT.

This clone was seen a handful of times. In DNA form, the CDR3 reads TGTGCCTGGAGGCAACAGGGACAGGGGGGCTACACCTTC. Amino acids: CAWRQQGQGGYTF. The chain is built from TRBV30 and TRBJ1-2, with 10 positions matching TRBD1. The CDR3 covers 13 residues. Germline loops: CDR1 GTSNPN, CDR2 SVGIG (reference sequence). The V segment lost 3 bases and the J segment 8 bases; nucleotides outside the gene matches: 6.

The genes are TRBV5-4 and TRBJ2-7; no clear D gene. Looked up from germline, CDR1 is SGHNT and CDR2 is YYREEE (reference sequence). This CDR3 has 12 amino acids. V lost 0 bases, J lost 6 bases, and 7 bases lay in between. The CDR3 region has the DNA TGTGCCAGCAGCTTGGCCACGGGCGAGCAGTACTTC. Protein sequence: CASSLATGEQYF. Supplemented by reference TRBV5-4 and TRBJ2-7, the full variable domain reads ETGVTQSPTHLIKTRGQQVTLRCSSQSGHNTVSWYQQALGQGPQFIFQYYREEENGRGNFPPRFSGLQFPNYSSELNVNALELDDSALYLCASSLATGEQYFGPGTRLTVT.

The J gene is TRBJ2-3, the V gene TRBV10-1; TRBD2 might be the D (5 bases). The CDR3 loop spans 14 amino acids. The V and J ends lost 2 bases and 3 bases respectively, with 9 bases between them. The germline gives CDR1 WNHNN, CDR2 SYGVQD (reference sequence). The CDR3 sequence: CASSEGGLTDTQYF. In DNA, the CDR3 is TGCGCCAGCAGTGAGGGAGGTCTTACAGATACGCAGTATTTT.

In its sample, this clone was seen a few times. The CDR3, as DNA: TGTGCCATCAGTGAGTCGGTGGGGGGAGGCAATCAGCCCCAGCATTTT. It encodes CAISESVGGGNQPQHF. The rearrangement links TRBV10-3 to TRBJ1-5, with D tentatively TRBD1 (5 bases). Germline CDR1 ENHRY, CDR2 SYGVKD. Trimming left V 0 bases short and J 2 bases short, with 11 bases between. The CDR3 loop spans 16 amino acids.

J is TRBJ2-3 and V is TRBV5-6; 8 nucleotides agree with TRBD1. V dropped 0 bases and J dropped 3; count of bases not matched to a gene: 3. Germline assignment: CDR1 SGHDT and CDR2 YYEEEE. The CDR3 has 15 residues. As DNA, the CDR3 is TGTGCCAGCAGCTTGGGGACAGGGTGGACAGATACGCAGTATTTT. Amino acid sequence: CASSLGTGWTDTQYF.